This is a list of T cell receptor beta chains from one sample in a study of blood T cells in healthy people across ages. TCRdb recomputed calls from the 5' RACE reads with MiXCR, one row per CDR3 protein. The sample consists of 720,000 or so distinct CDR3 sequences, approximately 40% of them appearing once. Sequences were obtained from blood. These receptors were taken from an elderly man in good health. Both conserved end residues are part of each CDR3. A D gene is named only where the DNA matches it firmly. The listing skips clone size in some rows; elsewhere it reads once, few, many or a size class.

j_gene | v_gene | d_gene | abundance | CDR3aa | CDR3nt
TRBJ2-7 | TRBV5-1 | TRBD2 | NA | CASSLAPGTSGGNEQYF | TGCGCCAGCAGCTTGGCCCCCGGGACTAGCGGGGGGAATGAGCAGTACTTC
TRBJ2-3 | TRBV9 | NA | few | CASSVGGGSGGTQYF | TGTGCCAGCAGCGTAGGAGGCGGGTCTGGCGGGACGCAGTATTTT
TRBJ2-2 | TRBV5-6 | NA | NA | CASSFLETHRVTGELFF | TGTGCCAGCAGCTTCCTAGAGACCCACAGGGTCACCGGGGAGCTGTTTTTT
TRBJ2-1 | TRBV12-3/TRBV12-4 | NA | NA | CASTPGLGNEQFF | TGTGCCAGCACCCCTGGGCTGGGCAATGAGCAGTTCTTC
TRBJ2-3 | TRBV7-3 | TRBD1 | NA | CASSPDRAGDTQYF | TGTGCCAGCAGCCCGGACAGGGCGGGAGATACGCAGTATTTT
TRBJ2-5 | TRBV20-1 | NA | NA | CSATKVEQTVWTQYF | TGCAGTGCTACCAAGGTGGAACAGACGGTTTGGACCCAGTACTTC
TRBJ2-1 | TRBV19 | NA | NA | CASKAPTAHNEQFF | TGTGCCAGTAAAGCCCCGACAGCACACAATGAGCAGTTCTTC
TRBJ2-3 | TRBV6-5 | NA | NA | CASSGNLQNTQYF | TGTGCCAGCAGCGGAAACCTTCAGAATACGCAGTATTTT
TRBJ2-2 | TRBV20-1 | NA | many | CSARSASSNTGELFF | TGCAGTGCTAGATCGGCTTCTTCTAACACCGGGGAGCTGTTTTTT
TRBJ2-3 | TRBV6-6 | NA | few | CATLRGGVDTQYF | TGTGCCACCCTGAGGGGTGGGGTAGATACGCAGTATTTT
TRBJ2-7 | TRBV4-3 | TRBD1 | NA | CASSQAGQGSYEQYF | TGCGCCAGCAGCCAAGCGGGACAGGGATCCTACGAGCAGTACTTC
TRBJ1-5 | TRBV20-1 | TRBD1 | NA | CSARTGTEDQPQHF | TGCAGTGCTAGAACCGGGACAGAGGATCAGCCCCAGCATTTT
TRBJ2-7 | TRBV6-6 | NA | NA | CASTGRSGDEQYF | TGTGCCAGCACAGGGAGATCGGGGGACGAGCAGTACTTC
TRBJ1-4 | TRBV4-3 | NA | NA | CASSQGQGRGSGEKLFF | TGCGCCAGCAGCCAAGGGCAGGGGAGGGGGAGTGGAGAAAAACTGTTTTTT
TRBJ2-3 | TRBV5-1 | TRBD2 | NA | CASSLTLAASTDTQYF | TGCGCCAGCAGCTTGACGCTAGCGGCGAGCACAGATACGCAGTATTTT
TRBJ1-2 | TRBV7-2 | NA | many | CASSLATEGGYTF | TGTGCCAGCAGCTTAGCTACGGAGGGTGGCTACACCTTC
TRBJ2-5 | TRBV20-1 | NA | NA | CSAREGARKETQYF | TGCAGTGCTAGAGAAGGTGCCAGGAAAGAGACCCAGTACTTC
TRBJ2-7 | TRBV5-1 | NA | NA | CASSLGHLQDEQYF | TGCGCCAGCAGCTTGGGACACCTGCAGGACGAGCAGTACTTC
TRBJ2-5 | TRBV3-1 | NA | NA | CASSRGFQETQYF | TGTGCCAGCAGCCGAGGCTTCCAAGAGACCCAGTACTTC
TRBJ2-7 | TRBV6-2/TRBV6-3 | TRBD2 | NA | CATKDPSGRFGEQYF | TGTGCCACCAAAGACCCTAGCGGGAGGTTCGGCGAGCAGTACTTC
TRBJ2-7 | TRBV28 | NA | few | CALQKQGPYEQYF | TGTGCCTTACAAAAACAGGGCCCCTACGAGCAGTACTTC
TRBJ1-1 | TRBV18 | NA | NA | CASSPRDTEAFF | TGTGCCAGCTCACCCCGGGACACTGAAGCTTTCTTT
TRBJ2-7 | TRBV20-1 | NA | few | CSARRAIGVRVEQYF | TGCAGTGCTAGAAGGGCCATCGGGGTACGGGTCGAGCAGTACTTC